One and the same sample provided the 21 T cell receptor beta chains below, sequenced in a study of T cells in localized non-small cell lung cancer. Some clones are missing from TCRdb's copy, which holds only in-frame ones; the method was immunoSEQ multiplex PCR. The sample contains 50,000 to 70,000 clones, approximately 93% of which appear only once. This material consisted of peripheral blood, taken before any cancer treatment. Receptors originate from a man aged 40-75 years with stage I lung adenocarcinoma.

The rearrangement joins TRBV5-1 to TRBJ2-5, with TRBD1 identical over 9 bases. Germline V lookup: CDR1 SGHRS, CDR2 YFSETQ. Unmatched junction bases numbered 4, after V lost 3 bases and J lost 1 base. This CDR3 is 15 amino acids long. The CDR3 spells CASSSGTGFQETQYF. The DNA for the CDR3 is TGCGCCAGCAGCTCCGGGACAGGGTTCCAAGAGACCCAGTACTTC.

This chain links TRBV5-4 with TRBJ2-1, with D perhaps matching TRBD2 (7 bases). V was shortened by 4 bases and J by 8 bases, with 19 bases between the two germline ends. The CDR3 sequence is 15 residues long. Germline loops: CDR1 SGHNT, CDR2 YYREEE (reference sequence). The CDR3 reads CASSPEGGLIDEQFF. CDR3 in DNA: TGTGCCAGCAGCCCGGAGGGGGGGCTTATCGATGAGCAGTTCTTC.

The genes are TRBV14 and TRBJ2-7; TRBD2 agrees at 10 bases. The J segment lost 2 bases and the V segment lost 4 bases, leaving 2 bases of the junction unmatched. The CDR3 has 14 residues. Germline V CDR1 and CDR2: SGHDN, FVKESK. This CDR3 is CASSPAGGPYEQYF. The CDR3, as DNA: TGTGCCAGCAGCCCAGCGGGAGGGCCCTACGAGCAGTACTTC.

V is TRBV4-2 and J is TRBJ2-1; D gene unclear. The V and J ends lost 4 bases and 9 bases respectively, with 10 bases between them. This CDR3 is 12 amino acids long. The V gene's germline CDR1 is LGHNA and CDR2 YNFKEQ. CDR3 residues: CASSPAKGEQFF. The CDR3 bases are TGTGCCAGCAGCCCAGCAAAGGGTGAGCAGTTCTTC.

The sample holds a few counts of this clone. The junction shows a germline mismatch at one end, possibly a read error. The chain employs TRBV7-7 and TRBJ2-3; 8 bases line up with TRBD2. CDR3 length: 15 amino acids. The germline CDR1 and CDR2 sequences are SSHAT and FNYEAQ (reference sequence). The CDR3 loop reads CASSLRASGTDTQYF. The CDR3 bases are TGTGCTAGCAGCTTGAGGGCTAGCGGGACAGATACGCAGTATTTT. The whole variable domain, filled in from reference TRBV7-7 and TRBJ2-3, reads GAGVSQSPRYKVTKRGQDVTLRCDPISSHATLYWYQQALGQGPEFLTYFNYEAQPDKSGLPSDRFSAERPEGSISTLTIQRTEQRDSAMYRCASSLRASGTDTQYFGPGTRLTVL.

The CDR3: CASSLYRDPSYEQYF. The CDR3, as DNA: TGTGCCAGCAGCTTATACCGGGACCCATCCTACGAGCAGTACTTC. The chain is built from TRBV7-8 and TRBJ2-7; the D call may be TRBD1 or TRBD2 (5 bases each). Trimming left V 2 bases short and J 1 base short, with 12 bases between. This CDR3 has 15 residues. Germline V lookup: CDR1 SGHVS, CDR2 FQNEAQ.

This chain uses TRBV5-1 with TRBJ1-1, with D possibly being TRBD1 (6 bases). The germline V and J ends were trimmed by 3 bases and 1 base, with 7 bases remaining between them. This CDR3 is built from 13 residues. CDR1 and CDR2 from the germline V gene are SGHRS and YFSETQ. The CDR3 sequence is CASSSGQNTEAFF. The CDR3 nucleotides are TGCGCCAGCAGCTCGGGACAGAACACTGAAGCTTTCTTT.

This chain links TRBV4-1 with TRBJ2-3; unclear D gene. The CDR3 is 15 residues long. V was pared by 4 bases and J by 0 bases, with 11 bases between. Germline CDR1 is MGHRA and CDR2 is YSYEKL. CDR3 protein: CASSPFGGSTDTQYF. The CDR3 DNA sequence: TGCGCCAGCAGCCCCTTCGGTGGGAGCACAGATACGCAGTATTTT.

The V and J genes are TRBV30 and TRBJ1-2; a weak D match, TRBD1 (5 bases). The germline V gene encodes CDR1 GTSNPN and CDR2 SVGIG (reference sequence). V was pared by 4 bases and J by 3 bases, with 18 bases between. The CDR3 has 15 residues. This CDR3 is CAWTRGEGPYYGYTF. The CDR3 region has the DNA TGTGCCTGGACTCGAGGGGAGGGGCCCTACTATGGCTACACCTTC.

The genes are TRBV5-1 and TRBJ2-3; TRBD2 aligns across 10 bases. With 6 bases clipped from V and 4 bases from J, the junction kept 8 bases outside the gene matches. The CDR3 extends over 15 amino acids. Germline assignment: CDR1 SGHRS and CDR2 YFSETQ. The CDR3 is CASTRYSGRADTQYF. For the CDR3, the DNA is TGCGCCAGCACTAGGTACAGCGGGAGGGCAGATACGCAGTATTTT.

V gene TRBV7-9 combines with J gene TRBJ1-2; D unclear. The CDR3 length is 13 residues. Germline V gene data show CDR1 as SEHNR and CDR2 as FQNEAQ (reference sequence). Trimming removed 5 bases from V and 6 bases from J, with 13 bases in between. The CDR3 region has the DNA TGTGCCAGCAGCCCGGATAGGGAAGATGGCTACACCTTC. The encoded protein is CASSPDREDGYTF.

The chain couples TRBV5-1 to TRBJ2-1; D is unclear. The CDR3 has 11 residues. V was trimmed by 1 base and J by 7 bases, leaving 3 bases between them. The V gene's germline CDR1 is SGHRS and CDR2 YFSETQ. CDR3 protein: CASSLRNEQFF. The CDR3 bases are TGCGCCAGCAGCTTGAGAAATGAGCAGTTCTTC.

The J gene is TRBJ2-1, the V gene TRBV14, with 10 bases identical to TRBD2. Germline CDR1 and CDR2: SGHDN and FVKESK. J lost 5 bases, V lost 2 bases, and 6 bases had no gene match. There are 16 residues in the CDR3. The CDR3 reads CASSQKSGRANNEQFF. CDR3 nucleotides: TGTGCCAGCAGCCAAAAGAGCGGGAGGGCCAACAATGAGCAGTTCTTC.

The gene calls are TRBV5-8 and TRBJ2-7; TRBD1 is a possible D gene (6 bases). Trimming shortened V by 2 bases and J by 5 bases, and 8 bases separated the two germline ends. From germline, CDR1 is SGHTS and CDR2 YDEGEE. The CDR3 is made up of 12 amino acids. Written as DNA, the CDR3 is TGTGCCAGCAGCTTAACAGGGCACGAGCAGTACTTC. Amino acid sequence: CASSLTGHEQYF. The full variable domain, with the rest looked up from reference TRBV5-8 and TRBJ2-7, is EAGVTQSPTHLIKTRGQQATLRCSPISGHTSVYWYQQALGLGLQFLLWYDEGEERNRGNFPPRFSGRQFPNYSSELNVNALELEDSALYLCASSLTGHEQYFGPGTRLTVT.

CDR3 bases: TGTGCTAGTGGTTTGGAGGAAGAGACCCAGTACTTC. As protein: CASGLEEETQYF. The J gene is TRBJ2-5, the V gene TRBV12-5; D is unclear. V was clipped by 1 base and J by 3 bases, with 3 bases between them. The CDR3 spans 12 residues. Germline lookup yields CDR1 LGHNT and CDR2 FRNRAP. Looking up the rest from reference TRBV12-5 and TRBJ2-5 gives the full variable domain: DARVTQTPRHKVTEMGQEVTMRCQPILGHNTVFWYRQTMMQGLELLAYFRNRAPLDDSGMPKDRFSAEMPDATLATLKIQPSEPRDSAVYFCASGLEEETQYFGPGTRLLVL.

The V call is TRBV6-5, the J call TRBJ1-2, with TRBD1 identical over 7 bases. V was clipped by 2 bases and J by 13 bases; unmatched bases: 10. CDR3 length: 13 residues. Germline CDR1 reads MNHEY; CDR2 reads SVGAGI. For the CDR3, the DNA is TGTGCCAGCAGTTACAGGAGGGGGCTGATGGTCACCTTC. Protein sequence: CASSYRRGLMVTF.

CDR3 bases: TGTGCCATCAGTGAGCCCCGCGGGACAGGGGCAGAGACCCAGTACTTC. Translation gives CAISEPRGTGAETQYF. This chain uses TRBV10-3 with TRBJ2-5; 10 bases are a match to TRBD1. There are 16 residues in the CDR3. V shed 2 bases and J 4 bases; nucleotides not matched to a gene: 7. Germline CDR1 and CDR2: ENHRY and SYGVKD.

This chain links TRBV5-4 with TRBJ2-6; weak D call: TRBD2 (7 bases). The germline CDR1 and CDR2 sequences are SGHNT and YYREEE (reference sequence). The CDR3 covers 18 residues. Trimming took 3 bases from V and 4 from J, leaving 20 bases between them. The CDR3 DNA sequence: TGTGCCAGCAGCTCCGGGGGGCCAGGGTTGGGCGGGGCCAACGTCCTGACTTTC. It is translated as CASSSGGPGLGGANVLTF.

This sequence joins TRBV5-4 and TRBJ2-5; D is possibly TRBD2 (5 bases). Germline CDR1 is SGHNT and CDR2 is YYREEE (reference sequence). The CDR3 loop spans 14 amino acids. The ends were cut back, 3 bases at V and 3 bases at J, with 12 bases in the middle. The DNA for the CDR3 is TGTGCCAGCAGCTCTGGAGGAGTAGAAGAGACCCAGTACTTC. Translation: CASSSGGVEETQYF.

The CDR3 protein is CASGLTLTTEAFF. In DNA form, the CDR3 reads TGTGCCAGCGGCCTGACATTGACGACTGAAGCTTTCTTT. The chain uses TRBV6-6 and TRBJ1-1; D gene unclear. The CDR3 is 13 amino acids. V was cut by 8 bases and J by 5 bases, with 15 bases left in between. CDR1 and CDR2 (germline): MNHNY, SVGAGI (reference sequence).

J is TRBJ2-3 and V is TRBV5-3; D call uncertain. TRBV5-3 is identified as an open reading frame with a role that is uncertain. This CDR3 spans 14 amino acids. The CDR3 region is CPYPQQPRTDTQYF. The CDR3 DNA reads TGTCCCTACCCCCAACAGCCCCGCACAGATACGCAGTATTTT.